A selection of T cell receptor beta chains follows, all from one sample in a study of technical replicates of blood from a few donors. The method was immunoSEQ multiplex PCR; TCRdb's version includes in-frame clones alone and lacks a portion of them. The table lists some 75,000 clones, roughly 96% of them singletons. The sequenced sample was T cells isolated from PBMCs. Receptor source: a human donor in good health. CDR3s include the opening cysteine and the closing phenylalanine or tryptophan. D genes are given only for firm matches. Not all rows give a size; the values are once, few, many and, for expanded clones, a class.

j_call	d_call	cdr3_length	clone_size	v_call	cdr3_aa	cdr3_nt
TRBJ1-3	.	14	.	TRBV28	CASSPPRFDNTIYF	TGTGCCAGCAGTCCCCCCAGGTTCGATAACACCATATATTTT
TRBJ1-2	.	17	.	TRBV27	CASSLSGVPDLENGYTF	TGTGCCAGCAGTTTATCAGGGGTCCCCGACCTAGAAAATGGCTACACCTTC
TRBJ2-1	.	11	.	TRBV29-1	CSCGPYNEQFF	TGCAGTTGCGGTCCCTACAATGAGCAGTTCTTC
TRBJ1-1	TRBD1	13	.	TRBV14	CASSGTGGVGAFF	TGTGCCAGCAGCGGGACAGGGGGGGTGGGAGCTTTCTTT
TRBJ1-1	TRBD1	14	.	TRBV19	CASSIRTGSTEAFF	TGTGCCAGTAGTATTAGGACAGGGAGCACTGAAGCTTTCTTT
TRBJ1-2	TRBD1	12	.	TRBV5-1	CASSHDRADPFF	TGCGCCAGCAGCCATGACAGGGCCGATCCCTTCTTC
TRBJ1-4	TRBD1	13	.	TRBV7-2	CASSLGQPWELFF	TGTGCCAGCAGCTTGGGACAGCCCTGGGAACTGTTTTTT
TRBJ2-7	.	13	.	TRBV19	CASSSSDSYEQYF	TGTGCCAGTAGTAGTTCAGATTCCTACGAGCAGTACTTC
TRBJ2-1	TRBD2	15	.	TRBV28	CASRSSGISYNEQFF	TGTGCCAGCAGGTCCAGCGGGATCTCCTACAATGAGCAGTTCTTC
TRBJ1-1	.	15	.	TRBV27	CASSLSAGDRTEAFF	TGTGCCAGCAGTTTATCGGCAGGGGATAGGACTGAAGCTTTCTTT
TRBJ2-1	TRBD2	16	.	TRBV10-1	CASSAAGGGPYNEQFF	TGCGCCAGCAGTGCAGCGGGAGGTGGACCCTACAATGAGCAGTTCTTC
TRBJ2-7	.	16	.	TRBV11-2	CASSLVSGSSPYEQYF	TGTGCCAGCAGCTTAGTGTCCGGGAGTTCTCCCTACGAGCAGTACTTC
TRBJ2-7	TRBD1	14	.	TRBV10-3	CAISEGTGLWEQYF	TGTGCCATCAGTGAGGGGACAGGGCTATGGGAGCAGTACTTC
TRBJ1-1	TRBD1	15	.	TRBV19	CASSRGDSMNTEAFF	TGTGCCAGTAGTAGAGGGGACAGTATGAACACTGAAGCTTTCTTT
TRBJ2-7	TRBD2	14	.	TRBV4-2	CASSPGLAGIEQYF	TGTGCCAGCAGCCCTGGACTAGCGGGAATCGAGCAGTACTTC
TRBJ1-2	TRBD1	15	.	TRBV5-1	CASSLYTGGDYGYTF	TGCGCCAGCAGCTTATATACAGGGGGAGACTATGGCTACACCTTC
TRBJ2-2	.	16	.	TRBV9	CASSVVSRVDTGELFF	TGTGCCAGCAGCGTAGTATCCAGGGTCGACACCGGGGAGCTGTTTTTT
TRBJ1-1	.	15	.	TRBV5-5	CASSIKTALNTEAFF	TGTGCCAGCAGCATTAAGACAGCCCTGAACACTGAAGCTTTCTTT
TRBJ1-1	.	12	once	TRBV28	CASSLAYTEAFF	TGTGCCAGTTCACTAGCGTACACTGAAGCTTTCTTT
TRBJ2-7	.	16	.	TRBV2	CASSEDSAAGRYEQYF	TGTGCCAGCAGTGAAGATTCGGCAGCGGGCCGCTACGAGCAGTACTTC
TRBJ1-2	TRBD1	14	.	TRBV5-4	CASSSGTAVYGYTF	TGTGCCAGCAGCTCCGGGACAGCGGTATATGGCTACACCTTC
TRBJ2-7	TRBD2	15	.	TRBV19	CASSIGTSGYYEQYF	TGTGCCAGTAGTATCGGGACTAGCGGGTACTACGAGCAGTACTTC
TRBJ1-1	.	15	.	TRBV6-5	CASSGTKGRGTEAFF	TGTGCCAGCAGTGGGACGAAGGGGCGGGGCACTGAAGCTTTCTTT
TRBJ2-1	TRBD2	17	.	TRBV7-9	CASSFGGEGPRFHEQFF	TGTGCCAGCAGCTTTGGGGGGGAGGGCCCAAGATTCCATGAGCAGTTCTTC
TRBJ1-1	.	14	.	TRBV6-1	CASDKGGVNTEAFF	TGTGCCAGCGATAAAGGGGGAGTGAACACTGAAGCTTTCTTT
TRBJ2-1	.	12	.	TRBV30	CAWSVLGYEQFF	TGTGCCTGGAGTGTACTCGGGTATGAGCAGTTCTTC
TRBJ1-2	.	14	.	TRBV13	CASSSGRGLYGYTF	TGTGCCAGCAGCTCTGGACGGGGTCTCTATGGCTACACCTTC
TRBJ1-1	.	14	.	TRBV6-5	CASSYSNTYTEAFF	TGTGCCAGCAGTTACTCGAACACATACACTGAAGCTTTCTTT
TRBJ2-7	TRBD2	15	.	TRBV9	CASSVGEAGVYEQYF	TGTGCCAGCAGCGTAGGAGAGGCGGGAGTCTACGAGCAGTACTTC
TRBJ2-1	TRBD2	15	.	TRBV11-2	CASSFGSGGYNEQFF	TGTGCCAGCAGCTTTGGGTCGGGAGGGTACAATGAGCAGTTCTTC
TRBJ1-1	TRBD1	17	.	TRBV6-1	CASSDGQGATLDTEAFF	TGTGCCAGCAGTGATGGGCAGGGGGCGACCCTTGACACTGAAGCTTTCTTT
TRBJ2-7	TRBD1	15	.	TRBV2	CASSESRFTGAEQYF	TGTGCCAGCAGTGAAAGCCGCTTCACAGGGGCCGAGCAGTACTTC
TRBJ1-1	TRBD1	17	.	TRBV28	CASSLPTGSVRNTEAFF	TGTGCCAGCAGTTTACCGACAGGGTCGGTGCGGAACACTGAAGCTTTCTTT
TRBJ2-7	.	11	once	TRBV29-1	CSVAGTYEQYF	TGCAGCGTTGCGGGGACCTACGAGCAGTACTTC
TRBJ1-2	.	15	once	TRBV6-1	CASSAGVDTIYGYTF	TGTGCCAGCAGTGCGGGGGTGGACACTATCTATGGCTACACCTTC
TRBJ1-1	TRBD1	14	.	TRBV10-3	CAIDRGPISTEAFF	TGTGCCATAGACAGGGGCCCGATCAGCACTGAAGCTTTCTTT
TRBJ1-5	.	14	.	TRBV2	CASRGSLSNQPQHF	TGTGCCAGCAGAGGTAGCCTTAGCAATCAGCCCCAGCATTTT
TRBJ2-7	.	14	.	TRBV7-2	CASSSQTGSYEQYF	TGTGCCAGCAGCTCCCAGACAGGTTCCTACGAGCAGTACTTC
TRBJ2-1	.	13	.	TRBV29-1	CSVALGGYNEQFF	TGCAGCGTTGCGCTTGGAGGGTACAATGAGCAGTTCTTC
TRBJ1-1	TRBD1	12	.	TRBV25-1	CATRQGAHEAFF	TGTGCCACCCGACAGGGGGCGCATGAAGCTTTCTTT
TRBJ1-5	.	14	.	TRBV30	CAWSVLRSDQPQHF	TGTGCCTGGAGTGTCTTGAGGTCCGATCAGCCCCAGCATTTT
TRBJ1-3	.	16	.	TRBV5-1	CASSLGSTVTGNTIYF	TGCGCCAGCAGCTTGGGATCGACAGTGACTGGAAACACCATATATTTT
TRBJ1-4	TRBD1	15	.	TRBV5-1	CASSMNHRGGEKLFF	TGCGCCAGCAGCATGAACCACAGGGGGGGAGAAAAACTGTTTTTT
TRBJ1-1	.	14	.	TRBV5-1	CASSLSGGFTEAFF	TGCGCCAGCAGCTTATCGGGGGGGTTCACTGAAGCTTTCTTT
TRBJ2-1	.	14	.	TRBV7-6	CASSLASVYNEQFF	TGTGCCAGCAGCTTGGCTAGCGTTTACAATGAGCAGTTCTTC
TRBJ2-7	.	15	.	TRBV30	CAWSVLGRVPYEQYF	TGTGCCTGGAGTGTATTAGGCAGGGTCCCCTACGAGCAGTACTTC
TRBJ1-2	TRBD1	14	.	TRBV30	CAWSSGQGVSGYTF	TGTGCCTGGAGCTCGGGACAGGGCGTGTCTGGCTACACCTTC
TRBJ2-1	TRBD2	16	.	TRBV11-3	CASSPFGRGSSNEQFF	TGTGCCAGCAGCCCTTTCGGGCGCGGGAGTAGCAATGAGCAGTTCTTC
TRBJ2-7	TRBD2	17	.	TRBV13	CASSSRVRAGVSYEQYF	TGTGCCAGCAGCTCCAGAGTAAGAGCGGGGGTGTCCTACGAGCAGTACTTC
TRBJ2-7	TRBD1	15	.	TRBV2	CASSEGTGFTYEQYF	TGTGCCAGCAGTGAAGGGACAGGTTTTACCTACGAGCAGTACTTC